Presented here are 19 T cell receptor beta chains from one specimen sequenced in a study of T cell responses to AZD1222 COVID-19 vaccine. TCRdb's copy holds only in-frame clones and misses some; the assay was immunoSEQ multiplex PCR. Of around 250,000 clones in the sample, over 90% were seen once. The sample consisted of peripheral blood, taken on day 0 of AZD1222 vaccination. These receptor sequences come from an adult in good health.

The genes are TRBV4-1 and TRBJ2-5; 11 nucleotides agree with TRBD2. V shed 0 bases and J 5 bases; nucleotides not matched to a gene: 8. The CDR3 extends over 17 amino acids. CDR1 and CDR2 from the germline V gene are MGHRA and YSYEKL. This chain's CDR3 is CASSQEGSGGVGETQYF. CDR3 in DNA: TGCGCCAGCAGCCAAGAGGGTAGCGGGGGGGTCGGGGAGACCCAGTACTTC.

The rearrangement joins TRBV5-1 to TRBJ2-3; 8 bases are shared with TRBD2. This CDR3 region has 14 residues. From germline, CDR1 is SGHRS and CDR2 YFSETQ. V shed 4 bases, J shed 9 bases, and the junction held 10 bases outside the gene matches. The CDR3 sequence: CASSREGPAQTQYF. The DNA for the CDR3 is TGCGCCAGCAGCCGGGAGGGGCCAGCCCAAACGCAGTATTTT.

This chain uses TRBV3-1 (or the pseudogene TRBV3-2) with TRBJ2-1; 9 bases line up with TRBD2. The V segment lost 1 base and the J segment 8 bases; nucleotides outside the gene matches: 21. Looked up from germline, CDR1 is LGHDT and CDR2 is YNNKEL (reference sequence). The CDR3 has 20 residues. CDR3 coding DNA: TGTGCCAGCAGCCAAGTTAATCGGACTAGCGAGGAGAGGTGGCTCCATGAGCAGTTCTTC. It specifies CASSQVNRTSEERWLHEQFF.

The chain joins TRBV10-2 to TRBJ1-1, with a weak D call TRBD1 (6 bases). This CDR3 spans 15 amino acids. V was cut by 7 bases and J by 1 base, with 16 bases left in between. Germline CDR1 and CDR2: WSHSY and SAAADI. The CDR3 DNA is TGCGCCAGCATAGGGCAGGGGCGTCCGAACACTGAAGCTTTCTTT. Translation: CASIGQGRPNTEAFF.

The J gene is TRBJ2-1, the V gene TRBV25-1, with D maybe TRBD2 (5 bases). The CDR3 spans 15 residues. The germline V gene has CDR1 MGHDK and CDR2 SYGVNS. Deletions cut 3 bases from V and 1 base from J, with 10 bases between. CDR3 bases: TGTGCCAGCAGTGAGCTAGCTGATTCCTACAATGAGCAGTTCTTC. Translated: CASSELADSYNEQFF.

This clone was detected only once. The rearrangement joins TRBV18 to TRBJ2-2, with TRBD1 matching 7 bases. CDR3 length: 15 residues. CDR1 and CDR2 (germline): KGHSH, LQKENI. V dropped 0 bases and J dropped 5; count of bases not matched to a gene: 3. CDR3 sequence reads: CASSPPTGVTGELFF. The CDR3, as DNA: TGTGCCAGCTCACCACCAACAGGGGTAACCGGGGAGCTGTTTTTT.

J is TRBJ1-5 and V is TRBV2, with TRBD1 matching over 11 bases. The germline gives CDR1 SNHLY, CDR2 FYNNEI. Trimming at V came to 6 bases and at J to 4 bases, leaving 2 bases not matched to a gene. This CDR3 spans 14 amino acids. In DNA form, the CDR3 reads TGTGCCAGCAGGGGACAGGGGGAGAATCAGCCCCAGCATTTT. Protein product: CASRGQGENQPQHF.

V usage is TRBV18 and J usage is TRBJ2-7; TRBD1 might be the D (6 bases). This CDR3 comprises 14 residues. Germline lookup yields CDR1 KGHSH and CDR2 LQKENI. Trimming took off 3 bases at V and 3 bases at J, with 12 bases between the two ends. The CDR3: CASSPDSPGYEQYF. DNA of the CDR3: TGTGCCAGCTCACCGGACAGTCCGGGCTACGAGCAGTACTTC.

The rearrangement joins TRBV20-1 to TRBJ1-4, with D unclear. Germline assignment: CDR1 DFQATT and CDR2 SNEGSKA (reference sequence). This CDR3 comprises 13 residues. V gave up 3 bases and J gave up 4 bases, with 9 bases separating them. The CDR3 DNA follows: TGCAGTGCTAGTCGGACTGGTAATGAAAAACTGTTTTTT. Protein product: CSASRTGNEKLFF.

This clone was seen just once. The gene calls are TRBV3-1 (or the pseudogene TRBV3-2) and TRBJ2-6; D unclear. The length of the CDR3 is 14 residues. Germline CDR1 is LGHDT and CDR2 is YNNKEL (reference sequence). Deletions cut 5 bases from V and 1 base from J, with 6 bases between. CDR3: CASSFISGANVLTF. The CDR3 DNA follows: TGTGCCAGCAGCTTCATTTCTGGGGCCAACGTCCTGACTTTC.

The chain combines TRBV12-3 or TRBV12-4 with TRBJ2-7; no clear D. CDR3 length: 12 residues. Trimming cost V 5 bases and J 7 bases, with 12 bases left between them. The CDR3 DNA is TGTGCCAGCAGTCATCGGGTTGGGGAGCAGTACTTC. It codes for CASSHRVGEQYF.

The V call is TRBV3-1 (or the pseudogene TRBV3-2), the J call TRBJ1-1; D not certain. This CDR3 has 13 residues. V was cut by 0 bases and J by 11 bases, with 13 bases left in between. Germline CDR1 reads LGHDT; CDR2 reads YNNKEL (reference sequence). The DNA for the CDR3 is TGTGCCAGCAGCCAAGATGATCGTGGTGGGGCTTTCTTT. Protein product: CASSQDDRGGAFF.

The chain joins TRBV27 to TRBJ1-2; TRBD1 matches 7 bases. The CDR3 extends over 15 amino acids. CDR1 is MNHEY, CDR2 SMNVEV, per germline (reference sequence). Trimming at V came to 4 bases and at J to 3 bases, leaving 8 bases not matched to a gene. The CDR3 DNA reads TGTGCCAGCAGTTCCCCGCAGGGGGGGTACTATGGCTACACCTTC. Translation gives CASSSPQGGYYGYTF.

The chain recombines TRBV12-3 or TRBV12-4 with TRBJ2-7, with D perhaps given as TRBD1 or TRBD2 (5 bases each). V was cut by 5 bases and J by 2 bases, with 10 bases left in between. This CDR3 is 13 amino acids long. CDR3 amino acids: CASSLGPAYEQYF. The CDR3 region has the DNA TGTGCCAGCAGTCTGGGACCGGCCTACGAGCAGTACTTC.

This chain links TRBV19 with TRBJ1-1; D gene uncertain. The CDR3 covers 14 residues. Germline-derived CDR1 and CDR2 are LNHDA and SQIVND (reference sequence). With 5 bases removed from V and 1 base from J, the gap between germline ends came to 11 bases. CDR3 DNA: TGTGCCAGTAGTCGCTCAGGCCGGAACACTGAAGCTTTCTTT. It yields the protein CASSRSGRNTEAFF. Full variable domain (rest looked up from reference TRBV19 and TRBJ1-1): DGGITQSPKYLFRKEGQNVTLSCEQNLNHDAMYWYRQDPGQGLRLIYYSQIVNDFQKGDIAEGYSVSREKKESFPLTVTSAQKNPTAFYLCASSRSGRNTEAFFGQGTRLTVV.

V usage is TRBV6-6 and J usage is TRBJ1-5; D is ambiguous. The germline CDR1 and CDR2 sequences are MNHNY and SVGAGI (reference sequence). Trimming took 5 bases from V and 7 from J, leaving 9 bases between them. There are 12 residues in the CDR3. Written as DNA, the CDR3 is TGTGCCAGCAGTGCCTCTGACCAGCCCCAGCATTTT. Translation gives CASSASDQPQHF.

The V gene is TRBV20-1, the J gene TRBJ2-7; D gene unclear. The ends were cut back, 2 bases at V and 9 bases at J, with 8 bases in the middle. The CDR3 is 10 amino acids. Germline loops: CDR1 DFQATT, CDR2 SNEGSKA (reference sequence). CDR3 in DNA: TGCAGTGCTAGACTGGTAGGGCAGTACTTC. It encodes CSARLVGQYF.

This chain uses TRBV10-3 with TRBJ1-1; 8 bases fit TRBD1. The CDR3 covers 14 residues. V lost 6 bases and J lost 5; bases outside the gene matches: 8. Germline V gives CDR1 ENHRY, CDR2 SYGVKD. CDR3 coding DNA: TGTGCCATCAGGACGGACAGGGAAAGAACTGAAGCTTTCTTT. Translating it yields CAIRTDRERTEAFF.

Only one count was recorded for this clone. The chain is built from TRBV9 and TRBJ2-3, with 8 bases fitting TRBD2. J lost 4 bases, V lost 2 bases, and 9 bases had no gene match. This CDR3 is built from 16 residues. Germline V CDR1 and CDR2: SGDLS, YYNGEE. CDR3 DNA sequence: TGTGCCAGCAGCGTCTCACTAGCGGAGAGAGCAGATACGCAGTATTTT. As protein: CASSVSLAERADTQYF.